These 4 T cell receptor beta chains were sequenced from one sample in a study of metastatic and nonmetastatic thyroid tumors. TCRdb re-analyzed the PCR reads using MiXCR. The table lists about 40,000 clones, less than 20% of them singletons. Thyroid surgery had not been preceded by any treatment in any patient. The specimen was tumor tissue. The source of these receptors is a female donor with papillary thyroid cancer or a benign thyroid nodule (not recorded which). Some clones in this sample may be carry-over from other donors' samples.

This clone was detected many times. The DNA of the CDR3 is TGTGCCAGTCGTTCCCAAGGGGGGGACAGCCACTACGAGCAGTACTTC. Protein sequence: CASRSQGGDSHYEQYF. The V gene is TRBV19, the J gene TRBJ2-7, with D possibly called TRBD1 or TRBD2 (7 bases each). This CDR3 is built from 16 residues. From germline, CDR1 is LNHDA and CDR2 SQIVND (reference sequence). The V end was cut by 8 bases, the J end by 3 bases, with 23 bases between. Supplemented by reference TRBV19 and TRBJ2-7, the full variable domain reads DGGITQSPKYLFRKEGQNVTLSCEQNLNHDAMYWYRQDPGQGLRLIYYSQIVNDFQKGDIAEGYSVSREKKESFPLTVTSAQKNPTAFYLCASRSQGGDSHYEQYFGPGTRLTVT.

A remark on this clone: Possible read error: a much larger clone is one base away. Within the sample, other DNA sequences also encode this same CDR3. The V and J genes are TRBV9 and TRBJ2-1; D is uncertain. This CDR3 is built from 16 residues. Germline CDR1 SGDLS, CDR2 YYNGEE. Trimming pared 0 bases from V and 4 bases from J, leaving 14 bases between. In nucleotides, the CDR3 is TGTGCCAGCAGCGTAGAGGGCAGCAGCTCATACAATGAGCAGTTCTTC. Its protein product is CASSVEGSSSYNEQFF.

The genes are TRBV20-1 and TRBJ2-5; D is ambiguous. The V gene's germline CDR1 is DFQATT and CDR2 SNEGSKA (reference sequence). V lost 5 bases, J lost 3 bases, and 16 bases lay in between. This CDR3 has 14 amino acids. The CDR3 nucleotides read TGCAGTGCTGCATCGGTCACGAGAAAAGAGACCCAGTACTTC. This translates into CSAASVTRKETQYF.

In this sample, this clone turned up many times. This chain links TRBV20-1 with TRBJ1-2, with 9 positions matching TRBD1. The CDR3 covers 13 residues. Germline V gives CDR1 DFQATT, CDR2 SNEGSKA (reference sequence). Unmatched junction bases numbered 3, after V lost 4 bases and J lost 3 bases. The CDR3 bases are TGCAGTGCTACGGGACAGGGTGACTATGGCTACACCTTC. Translating gives CSATGQGDYGYTF.